The clone carrying this T cell receptor (beta chain) was recorded only once. Its target is not known. These data originate in a study of T cells in Graves' hyperthyroidism and ophthalmopathy. Study-wide results and limits: Blood shared most expanded thyroid clonotypes above 0.001. Stable hyperthyroidism was told apart from ophthalmopathy by a model built on 13 V-J features.

V dropped 5 bases and J dropped 1; count of bases not matched to a gene: 9. The CDR3 contains 16 residues. In germline, CDR1 is SEHNR, CDR2 FQNEAQ (reference sequence). Fresh peripheral blood, 8 to 10 ml of it, supplied the PBMCs. TCR beta CDR3 region amplification was performed from RNA transcripts. HTBI primers were the set used in a first-round RT-PCR of the TCR CDR3. TCRdb reprocessed the multiplex PCR reads via MiXCR and lists one record per CDR3 protein. The sample records around 800,000 distinct CDR3 sequences, 38% being singletons. The genes are TRBV7-9 and TRBJ2-7, with TRBD2 matching 9 bases. The receptor's source is a man between 18 and 29 years old with Graves' hyperthyroidism. Material: blood. The CDR3 DNA reads as TGTGCCAGCAGCGTCTTCTTAGCGGGGGTTTCCTACGAGCAGTACTTC. Its protein product is CASSVFLAGVSYEQYF.